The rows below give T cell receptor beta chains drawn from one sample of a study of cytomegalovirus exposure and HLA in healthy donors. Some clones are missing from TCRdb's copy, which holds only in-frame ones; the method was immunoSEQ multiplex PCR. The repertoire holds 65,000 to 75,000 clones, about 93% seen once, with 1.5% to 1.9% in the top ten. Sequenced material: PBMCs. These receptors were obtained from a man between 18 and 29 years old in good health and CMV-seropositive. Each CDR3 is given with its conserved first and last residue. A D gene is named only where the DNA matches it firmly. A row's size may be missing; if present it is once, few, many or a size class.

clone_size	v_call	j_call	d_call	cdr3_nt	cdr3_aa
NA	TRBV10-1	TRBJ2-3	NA	TGCGCCAGCAGTGAAAGACGGGGTAGCACAGATACGCAGTATTTT	CASSERRGSTDTQYF
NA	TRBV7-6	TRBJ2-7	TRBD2	TGTGCCAGCAGCTTAACTGGAGGACTAGCGACCGAGCAGTACTTC	CASSLTGGLATEQYF
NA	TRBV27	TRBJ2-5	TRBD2	TGTGCCAGCAGTTTCTTCCTCTTAGCGGGAGGGCCGTGGGTAGAGACCCAGTACTTC	CASSFFLLAGGPWVETQYF
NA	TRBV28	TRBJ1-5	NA	TGTGCCAGCAGTTTTTTCCGTCAGCCCCAGCATTTT	CASSFFRQPQHF
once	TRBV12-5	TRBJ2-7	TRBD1	TGTGCTAGTGGCCACCGCCGGGACAGGGCCGACGTCGAGCAGTACTTC	CASGHRRDRADVEQYF
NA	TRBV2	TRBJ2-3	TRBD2	TGTGCCAGCAGGAGACTAGCTCAAAGGGCAGATACGCAGTATTTT	CASRRLAQRADTQYF
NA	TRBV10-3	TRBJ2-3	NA	TGTGCCACTGGGACTCAAATCGGCAGGGAATCCCACACAGATACGCAGTATTTT	CATGTQIGRESHTDTQYF
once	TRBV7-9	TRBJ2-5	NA	TGTGCCAGCAACCACGACAGTCAAGAGACCCAGTACTTC	CASNHDSQETQYF
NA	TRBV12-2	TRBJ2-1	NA	TGTGCAAGTCGCTTAGTTCCACTAGCGGGAGGGCCAGATGAGCAGTTCTTC	CASRLVPLAGGPDEQFF
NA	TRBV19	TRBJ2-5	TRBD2	TGTGCCAGTAGTGCGGGACTAGCGGGAGGAGAGACCCAGTACTTC	CASSAGLAGGETQYF
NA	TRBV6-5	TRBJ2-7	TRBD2	TGTGCCAGCAGTTACCTAGCGGGAGGCCCCTACGAGCAGTACTTC	CASSYLAGGPYEQYF
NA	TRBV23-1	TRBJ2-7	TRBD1	TGCGCCAGCAGTCGAGGACAGGGCGAGCAGTACTTC	CASSRGQGEQYF
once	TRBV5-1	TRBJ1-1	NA	TGCGCCAGCAGCTATTCGTCAGGCACTGAAGCTTTCTTT	CASSYSSGTEAFF
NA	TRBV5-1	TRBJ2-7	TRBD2	TGCGCCAGCAGCTGGACACTAGCGGGGTTAAACTACGAGCAGTACTTC	CASSWTLAGLNYEQYF
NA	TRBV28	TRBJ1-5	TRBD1	TGTGCCAGTAGGGGGACAGGGGGCGCGGGTAGCAATCAGCCCCAGCATTTT	CASRGTGGAGSNQPQHF
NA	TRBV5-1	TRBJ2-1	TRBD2	TGCGCCAGCAGACGTAGCGGGGAGGGGTTCAATGAGCAGTTCTTC	CASRRSGEGFNEQFF
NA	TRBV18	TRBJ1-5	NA	TGTGCCAGCTCCGGGGGACGGATCAATCAGCCCCAGCATTTT	CASSGGRINQPQHF
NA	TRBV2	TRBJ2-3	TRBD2	TGTGCCAGCAGTGCTCCTAGCGGGAGTTCCACAGATACGCAGTATTTT	CASSAPSGSSTDTQYF
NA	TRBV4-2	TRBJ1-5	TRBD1	TGTGCCAGCAGCCAAGACTATCAGGGGGCGAGCAATCAGCCCCAGCATTTT	CASSQDYQGASNQPQHF
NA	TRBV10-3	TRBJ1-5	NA	TGTGCCATCAGTGACAGGGGAAATCAGCCCCAGCATTTT	CAISDRGNQPQHF
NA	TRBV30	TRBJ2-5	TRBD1	TGTGCCTGGAGTGTACCGGACAGGGCCATTCAAGAGACCCAGTACTTC	CAWSVPDRAIQETQYF
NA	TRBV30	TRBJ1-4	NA	TGTGCCTGGAGTATACCAGGGGCGGCTAATGAAAAACTGTTTTTT	CAWSIPGAANEKLFF
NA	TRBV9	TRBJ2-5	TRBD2	TGTGCCAGCAGCTCGGGACTAGCGCCCCCGGAGACCCAGTACTTC	CASSSGLAPPETQYF
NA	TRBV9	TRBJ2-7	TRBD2	TGTGCCAGCAGCCCTGGGACTAGCGGGCCTTCCTACGAGCAGTACTTC	CASSPGTSGPSYEQYF
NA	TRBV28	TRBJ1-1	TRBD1	TGTGCCAGCAGTACTCCGGGACAGGGGGTGGACACTGAAGCTTTCTTT	CASSTPGQGVDTEAFF
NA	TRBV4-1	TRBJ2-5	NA	TGCGCCAGCAGCCAAGAAAGGACTACCAAAGAGACCCAGTACTTC	CASSQERTTKETQYF
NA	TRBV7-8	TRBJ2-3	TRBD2	TGTGCCAGCAGCTTAGGACCGACTAGCGGGAGTGGGGATACGCAGTATTTT	CASSLGPTSGSGDTQYF
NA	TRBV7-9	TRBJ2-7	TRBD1	TGTGCCAGCAGCCCAAGACAGGGGGCTAACTTTGACGAGCAGTACTTC	CASSPRQGANFDEQYF
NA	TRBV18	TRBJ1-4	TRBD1	TGTGCCAGCTCACCTAACACAGGGGACGGAGAAAAACTGTTTTTT	CASSPNTGDGEKLFF
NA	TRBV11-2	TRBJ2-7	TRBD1	TGTGCCAGCAGCTTTTGGGACAGGGGTTACGAGCAGTACTTC	CASSFWDRGYEQYF
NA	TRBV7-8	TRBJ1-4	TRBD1	TGTGCCAGCAGCCCACTGGGGACAGGAAACAATGAAAAACTGTTTTTT	CASSPLGTGNNEKLFF
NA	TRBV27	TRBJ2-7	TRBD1	TGTGCCAGCAGTCAAGGACAGGGGGTCTCCTACGAGCAGTACTTC	CASSQGQGVSYEQYF
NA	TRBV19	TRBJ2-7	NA	TGTGCCACCCAAAAGGGGGATTCCTACGAGCAGTACTTC	CATQKGDSYEQYF
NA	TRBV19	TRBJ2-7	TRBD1	TGTGCCAGTAGTATGGACCCGACAGGGGCCTACGAGCAGTACTTC	CASSMDPTGAYEQYF
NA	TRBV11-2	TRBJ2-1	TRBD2	TGTGCCAGCAGCTTGGGGGCTAGCGGGAGCAATGAGCAGTTCTTC	CASSLGASGSNEQFF
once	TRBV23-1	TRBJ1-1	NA	TGCGCCACCCCGGGGGGTAAATGCTCTGAAGCTTTCTTT	CATPGGKCSEAFF
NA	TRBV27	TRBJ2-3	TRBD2	TGTGCCAGCAGTTTAGGACTAGCGGGAGTCAGAGATACGCAGTATTTT	CASSLGLAGVRDTQYF